This TCR beta chain was sequenced during a study of regulatory and conventional T cells in RAG deficiency (dated by TCRdb to 2015 to 2018). Regarding the complete study: The study used high-throughput TCR beta sequencing to compare repertoire diversity and composition of Treg, conventional CD4+ and CD8+ T cells between RAG-deficient patients and healthy controls. Here is what the overall study found, with its caveats: Some T-cell subset analyses were not done for some subjects. Compared with controls, Omenn syndrome and CID/AS patients had about 99-fold fewer unique TCR beta sequences in Treg cells, whereas the reduction in the other subsets was roughly 10-fold. Compared with control T-cell subpopulations, the RAG-deficient patients had markedly lower Shannon entropy and higher Simpson indices. Shorter CDR3 lengths were found in all patient T-cell subsets, and >90% Treg-Tconv repertoire overlap at nucleotide and amino acid level was observed in Omenn syndrome patients. The CD25-high CD127-low cells sorted from Omenn syndrome patients may be peripherally activated cells rather than true Treg cells.

Libraries were constructed by the immunoSEQ multiplex PCR assay. Genomic DNA from the sorted T-cell subsets was used to amplify rearranged TCR beta chain products, which were then sequenced. The paper's processing steps were these. Shannon entropy and Simpson indices were used to measure how diverse the repertoire of productive TCR beta rearrangements was. To gauge clonal expansion, the frequencies of the 100 most abundant productive TCR beta clonotypes among total reads were added together. The TRB repertoires were evaluated with a self-reactivity index based on amino acid usage at CDR3beta positions 6 and 7. Two-way ANOVA was used for repertoire analyses, and Student t or Mann-Whitney tests were used for flow cytometric analyses. In TCRdb, the immuneACCESS table is reduced to in-frame sequences with V and J assigned. These tables do not hold every clone; where another copy was compared, an unresolved V gene accounts for under half, and the others remain unexplained. That table furnishes V, J and clone size, whereas the DNA furnished D and trimming. The sample table shows tens of thousands of clones, and about nine tenths are seen once. Clones ranked in the top ten supply around 0.82% of the sample.

Before genomic DNA extraction, regulatory T cells were isolated from blood as CD4+CD25-high CD127-low cells. Fewer than ten healthy control donors served as the comparison group for repertoire analyses. Trimming takes 0 bases from V and 0 bases from J, and the germline ends sit 10 bases apart. Taken from the germline V gene (reference sequence), the CDR1 and CDR2 loops are SGHKS and YYEKEE. Inclusive of the bounding cysteine and phenylalanine, the CDR3 is 16 residues long. Left in the record is the CDR3 DNA by itself, 48 bases read in frame from the first base. This clone turned up a few times. Its antigen is unknown. No base quality values were provided; no much bigger clone lies one nucleotide off. These data also formed part of another study, on regulatory T cells. The second study, in turn, reports: The multiplex PCR relied on 52 forward TRBV primers and 13 reverse TRBJ primers, and amplification bias was corrected through assay-based and computational methods. Repertoires from patients had restricted unique TRB V-J pairs and skewed V and J gene usage, with the strongest effect in regulatory T cells. Between CD3G-deficient patients and healthy controls, the study compared T-cell receptor beta repertoires in sorted regulatory T cells, conventional CD4+ T cells and CD8+ T cells. Ficoll density separation was used to isolate peripheral blood mononuclear cells. Within the immunoSEQ assay, multiplex PCR amplified rearranged TRB loci from genomic DNA. An Illumina HiSeq platform was used to sequence the TRB amplicons. Raw sequences were error-filtered and aligned to reference gene sequences by custom algorithms, then analyzed with the immunoSEQ online tools. The frequencies of productive and nonproductive TRB rearrangements were evaluated among unique sequences as well as among total sequences. Prism software was used to run t tests, Mann-Whitney tests or two-way ANOVA for comparisons between groups.

The material sequenced was Tregs sorted from blood. Here the chain combines TRBV5-5 and TRBJ1-3; the D gene cannot be named for sure. The sequence was collected from a human donor in good health. The DNA sequence is given as TGTGCCAGCAGCTTGGCCAAGGACTCCTCTGGAAACACCATATATTTT. It encodes CASSLAKDSSGNTIYF.